Sequencing of this T cell receptor (beta chain) was carried out in a study of early T cells in non-severe SARS-CoV-2 infection. In this sample, this clonotype turned up a few times. Unique molecular identifiers (one per individual cDNA molecule) were attached. TCRdb reanalysed the 5' RACE reads using MiXCR and keeps one entry per CDR3 protein. The sample carries tens of thousands of distinct CDR3 sequences, around 11% recorded once. The CDR3 covers 14 residues. Germline CDR1 and CDR2: SEHNR and FQNEAQ (reference sequence). The V and J ends lost 6 bases and 3 bases, in that order; junction bases with no gene match: 7.

The rearrangement joins TRBV7-9 to TRBJ2-5, with 7 bases aligning to TRBD1. The sequenced sample was whole blood. This sequence was found in an adult who was a healthcare worker with PCR-confirmed SARS-CoV-2 infection or an uninfected control (not recorded which). CDR3 protein: CASRIQGREETQYF. CDR3 bases: TGTGCCAGCAGAATACAGGGGCGGGAAGAGACCCAGTACTTC.